The T cell receptor beta chain under discussion was sequenced for a study of Ad26.COV2.S vaccination and SARS-CoV-2 variants. Study as a whole: Ad26.COV2.S was injected intramuscularly once or twice, 56 days apart. Study observations and caveats: Vaccinees reportedly had broad spike-specific CD8+ and CD4+ T cell responses. Spike-specific TCR breadth ran higher among vaccine recipients than placebo recipients.

Some clones are missing from TCRdb's copy, which holds only in-frame ones; the method was immunoSEQ multiplex PCR. The sample lists some 250,000 clones; roughly 90% were seen once. Germline CDR1 and CDR2: SGHRS and YFSETQ. With 3 bases removed from V and 1 base from J, the gap between germline ends came to 26 bases. This CDR3 contains 21 residues. As to this clone: Its target is unknown.

Indicated treatment: over 15 received Ad26.COV2.S at low or high dose, single or two shots; about 5 received placebo; per-sample allocation not given. The samples date from day 63 after the first vaccine or placebo injection. The donor's status was that of an adult aged 18-55 years in Boston. The J gene is TRBJ2-6, the V gene TRBV5-1; D is possibly TRBD2 (6 bases). This TCR derives from a person aged 18-60 years who received the Ad26.COV2.S COVID-19 vaccine or a placebo. This specimen consisted of peripheral blood, obtained in a trial of Ad26.COV2.S vaccine versus placebo. CDR3 DNA: TGCGCCAGCAGCTCAAGCGCGTCGGGACTTCCCCTGGGGTCTGGGGCCAACGTCCTGACTTTC. It yields the protein CASSSSASGLPLGSGANVLTF.